The 8 T cell receptor beta chains listed next were all sequenced from one sample in a study of CD8 T cells in ankylosing spondylitis. Each CDR3 protein is one row after TCRdb ran MiXCR on the 5' RACE reads. The table shows tens of thousands of distinct CDR3 sequences, with about 5.2% occurring only once. Material for sequencing was blood, either unsorted or a sorted T cell fraction (not recorded which). The receptors were gathered from a male donor with ankylosing spondylitis or in good health (not recorded which).

The table lists this clonotype with many counts. This sequence joins TRBV19 and TRBJ2-4, with D perhaps TRBD2 (6 bases). This CDR3 region has 16 residues. Germline CDR1 LNHDA, CDR2 SQIVND (reference sequence). The ends were cut back, 3 bases at V and 0 bases at J, with 12 bases in the middle. The CDR3 coding sequence is TGTGCCAGTAGTATTGAGGAGGGCCTAGCCAAAAACATTCAGTACTTC. Translated, it gives CASSIEEGLAKNIQYF.

The chain combines TRBV2 with TRBJ2-1; tentatively, D is TRBD1 or TRBD2 (5 bases each). Trimming took off 4 bases at V and 7 bases at J, with 11 bases between the two ends. The CDR3 totals 13 residues. Germline CDR1 SNHLY, CDR2 FYNNEI. The DNA of the CDR3 is TGTGCCAGCAGTGCTGAGGGGCTGAATGAGCAGTTCTTC. Translating it yields CASSAEGLNEQFF.

This clonotype was counted many times. V and J are TRBV19 and TRBJ1-2; no clear D gene. CDR3 size: 12 residues. Germline assignment: CDR1 LNHDA and CDR2 SQIVND (reference sequence). V was shortened by 10 bases and J by 3 bases, with 12 bases between the two germline ends. CDR3 coding DNA: TGTGCCACCACCGGGAGGGACTATGGCTACACCTTC. Its protein product is CATTGRDYGYTF.

In its sample, this clonotype was seen many times. The gene calls are TRBV24-1 and TRBJ2-1, with D possibly matching TRBD1 (6 bases). The CDR3 runs 13 residues. CDR1 is KGHDR and CDR2 is SFDVKD in the germline V gene. V was shortened by 1 base and J by 10 bases, with 10 bases between the two germline ends. In nucleotides, the CDR3 is TGTGCCACCAGTGATTTCAGGGGCTCCGAGCAGTTCTTC. Its protein is CATSDFRGSEQFF.

There are many counts of this clonotype. The gene calls are TRBV20-1 and TRBJ1-6; the match to TRBD1 covers 7 bases. The CDR3 sequence is 17 residues long. Germline trimming cut 0 bases from V and 0 bases from J; bases unmatched to any gene: 5. Germline V gene sequence: CDR1 DFQATT, CDR2 SNEGSKA (reference sequence). CDR3 sequence: CSARDPQGDSYNSPLHF. Here the CDR3 DNA reads TGCAGTGCTAGAGATCCCCAGGGGGACTCCTATAATTCACCCCTCCACTTT.

This clonotype was seen repeatedly, ten times or more. The chain couples TRBV28 to TRBJ1-5; possible D gene TRBD1, 5 bases. The CDR3 loop spans 15 amino acids. From germline, CDR1 is MDHEN and CDR2 SYDVKM. V dropped 1 base and J dropped 0 bases, with 7 bases sitting between them. CDR3 in amino acids: CASSLFGGSNQPQHF. Here the CDR3 DNA reads TGTGCCAGCAGTTTATTCGGGGGTAGCAATCAGCCCCAGCATTTT.

This clonotype was counted at least ten times. The gene calls are TRBV30 and TRBJ1-2; D unclear. The V end lost 5 bases, the J end lost 1 base, and 8 bases lay between the germline ends. CDR3 length equals 12 residues. Germline assignment: CDR1 GTSNPN and CDR2 SVGIG (reference sequence). The CDR3 DNA is TGTGCCTGGTTTTTAGTTAACTATGGCTACACCTTC. Encoded protein: CAWFLVNYGYTF.

This clonotype was recorded at least ten times. V gene TRBV11-3 combines with J gene TRBJ2-7; 11 nucleotides agree with TRBD1. This CDR3 region has 18 residues. J gave up 3 bases and V 1 base, and 11 bases lay outside the gene matches. Germline V gene sequence: CDR1 SGHNT, CDR2 YENEEA. The CDR3 nucleotides read TGTGCCAGCAGCTTAGTGGGGGGGACAGGGGGTAAATTCTACGAGCAGTACTTC. Residues: CASSLVGGTGGKFYEQYF.